What follows are 25 T cell receptor beta chains derived from one specimen sequenced in a study of T cell responses to AZD1222 COVID-19 vaccine. TCRdb's table, derived via immunoSEQ multiplex PCR, lists solely in-frame clones and lacks some. The table has about 120,000 clones, less than 95% seen once. Sequences were derived from peripheral blood, sampled on day 0 of AZD1222 vaccination. Receptor source: an adult in good health.

The genes are TRBV19 and TRBJ1-1; D may be TRBD1 (6 bases). Germline V gene lookup returns CDR1 LNHDA and CDR2 SQIVND (reference sequence). V was trimmed by 0 bases and J by 2 bases, leaving 13 bases between them. CDR3 length equals 16 residues. CDR3 bases: TGTGCCAGTAGTATAGATCCCAGGGGAGGTAACACTGAAGCTTTCTTT. The encoded protein is CASSIDPRGGNTEAFF.

CDR3 in amino acids: CASSQRGNTEAFF. In DNA, the CDR3 is TGTGCCAGCAGCCAACGGGGGAACACTGAAGCTTTCTTT. The chain combines TRBV25-1 with TRBJ1-1; no definite D call. The V and J ends lost 6 bases and 1 base respectively, with 9 bases between them. This CDR3 spans 13 amino acids. Germline lookup yields CDR1 MGHDK and CDR2 SYGVNS.

This sequence joins TRBV20-1 and TRBJ1-5, with 9 bases that match TRBD1. After removal of 3 bases from V and 1 base from J, the junction contained 4 bases not matched to a gene. Germline CDR1 and CDR2: DFQATT and SNEGSKA (reference sequence). The CDR3 runs to 15 residues. CDR3 DNA sequence: TGCAGTGCTAGTACAGGGGGCGGGAGCAATCAGCCCCAGCATTTT. It translates to CSASTGGGSNQPQHF.

The genes are TRBV2 and TRBJ1-2; the match to TRBD1 covers 8 bases. Trimming took 3 bases from V and 0 from J; bases not matched to a gene: 0. This CDR3 spans 14 amino acids. The V gene's germline CDR1 is SNHLY and CDR2 FYNNEI. This CDR3 reads CASSEDRANYGYTF. For the CDR3, the DNA is TGTGCCAGCAGTGAGGACAGGGCTAACTATGGCTACACCTTC.

V gene TRBV7-6 combines with J gene TRBJ1-6; 11 nucleotides agree with TRBD1. J lost 7 bases, V lost 6 bases, and 5 bases had no gene match. Germline values: CDR1 SGHVS, CDR2 FNYEAQ. CDR3 length: 15 amino acids. The CDR3 nucleotides read TGTGCCAGCAGTCCCGGGACAGGGGGAAATTCACCCCTCCACTTT. Amino acid sequence: CASSPGTGGNSPLHF.

The rearrangement uses TRBV6-6 and TRBJ2-3; tentative D call: TRBD2 (6 bases). The CDR3 consists of 17 residues. V lost 5 bases to trimming and J lost 0 bases, with 18 bases between them. Germline-derived CDR1 and CDR2 are MNHNY and SVGAGI (reference sequence). In DNA, the CDR3 is TGTGCCAGCAGTCCCCACTCGGGGGTCCCTAGCACAGATACGCAGTATTTT. Translating gives CASSPHSGVPSTDTQYF.

The rearrangement uses TRBV6-5 and TRBJ1-4, with 9 bases lining up with TRBD1. This CDR3 is built from 16 residues. The junction had 6 bases not matched to a gene; V was cut back by 0 bases and J by 7 bases. The germline V gene has CDR1 MNHEY and CDR2 SVGAGI. The CDR3: CASSYSGQGPGEKLFF. CDR3 nucleotide sequence: TGTGCCAGCAGTTACTCCGGACAGGGGCCAGGTGAAAAACTGTTTTTT.

J is TRBJ2-4 and V is TRBV10-3, with D possibly matching TRBD1 (6 bases). Germline loops: CDR1 ENHRY, CDR2 SYGVKD. The V end lost 4 bases, the J end lost 6 bases, and 10 bases lay between the germline ends. The CDR3 has 13 residues. CDR3 loop: CAISAQGRNIQYF. In nucleotides, the CDR3 is TGTGCCATCAGTGCGCAGGGGAGAAACATTCAGTACTTC.

The genes are TRBV5-1 and TRBJ1-6; TRBD1 agrees at 8 bases. V lost 0 bases and J lost 10; bases outside the gene matches: 6. Germline V gives CDR1 SGHRS, CDR2 YFSETQ. This CDR3 contains 15 residues. For the CDR3, the DNA is TGCGCCAGCAGCTTGGCAAGGACAGGGAGGTCACCCCTCCACTTT. Translated, it gives CASSLARTGRSPLHF. Looking up the rest from reference TRBV5-1 and TRBJ1-6 gives the full variable domain: KAGVTQTPRYLIKTRGQQVTLSCSPISGHRSVSWYQQTPGQGLQFLFEYFSETQRNKGNFPGRFSGRQFSNSRSEMNVSTLELGDSALYLCASSLARTGRSPLHFGNGTRLTVT.

The chain combines TRBV24-1 with TRBJ2-2, with 7 bases matching TRBD1. The CDR3 spans 14 residues. V gave up 3 bases and J gave up 6 bases; unmatched junction bases: 3. Germline CDR1 KGHDR, CDR2 SFDVKD. The CDR3 coding sequence is TGTGCCACCAGTGATCGAGGGACAGCCGGGGAGCTGTTTTTT. As protein: CATSDRGTAGELFF.

The chain is built from TRBV10-3 and TRBJ2-7, with 7 bases aligning to TRBD2. The CDR3 is 11 amino acids. V was clipped by 8 bases and J by 9 bases; unmatched bases: 7. In germline, CDR1 is ENHRY, CDR2 SYGVKD. The CDR3 protein is CAIGGEEGQYF. The CDR3 coding sequence is TGTGCCATCGGGGGGGAGGAAGGGCAGTACTTC.

The V gene is TRBV6-6, the J gene TRBJ1-1; tentatively, D is TRBD1 (6 bases). This CDR3 region has 13 residues. From germline, CDR1 is MNHNY and CDR2 SVGAGI (reference sequence). V lost 2 bases and J 4 bases, leaving 8 bases between the germline ends. CDR3 DNA: TGTGCCAGCAGTTACGGGGACATCACTGAAGCTTTCTTT. As protein: CASSYGDITEAFF.

V gene TRBV5-1 combines with J gene TRBJ2-3; the D is unclear. Looked up from germline, CDR1 is SGHRS and CDR2 is YFSETQ. V gave up 0 bases and J gave up 2 bases, with 1 base separating them. The length of the CDR3 is 12 residues. The CDR3 protein is CASSLDTDTQYF. CDR3 sequence (DNA): TGCGCCAGCAGCTTGGACACAGATACGCAGTATTTT.

In this sample, this clone turned up once. The V call is TRBV5-1, the J call TRBJ1-2; weak D call: TRBD1 (5 bases). CDR1 SGHRS and CDR2 YFSETQ come from the germline V gene. The germline V and J ends were trimmed by 4 bases and 4 bases, with 11 bases remaining between them. This CDR3 spans 13 amino acids. The CDR3 region has the DNA TGCGCCAGCAGCCAGGGTCTGAGCTATGGCTACACCTTC. Protein product: CASSQGLSYGYTF.

V usage is TRBV3-1 (or the pseudogene TRBV3-2) and J usage is TRBJ1-2, with 8 bases identical to TRBD1. Germline V gene data show CDR1 as LGHDT and CDR2 as YNNKEL (reference sequence). J was trimmed by 0 bases and V by 4 bases; bases with no gene match: 4. The CDR3 sequence is 15 residues long. The CDR3 spells CASSLRQGTNYGYTF. The CDR3 nucleotides read TGTGCCAGCAGCCTCCGACAGGGGACTAACTATGGCTACACCTTC.

The rearrangement joins TRBV7-8 to TRBJ1-4; maybe TRBD1 (6 bases). The V gene's germline CDR1 is SGHVS and CDR2 FQNEAQ. The CDR3 is 15 residues long. The V end lost 2 bases, the J end lost 8 bases, and 15 bases lay between the germline ends. As DNA, the CDR3 is TGTGCCAGCAGCTTACTACCGAGGGGGGACGAAAAACTGTTTTTT. This encodes CASSLLPRGDEKLFF.

The rearrangement links TRBV12-2 to TRBJ1-1; the table's D call of TRBD1 was not tested on the DNA. TRBV12-2 counts as a pseudogene. This CDR3 is 13 amino acids long. DNA of the CDR3: TGTGCAAGTCGCTTAAAGGGGGCCACTGAAGCTTTCTTT. Protein: CASRLKGATEAFF.

The gene calls are TRBV12-3 or TRBV12-4 and TRBJ1-4; D is unclear. The CDR3 spans 11 residues. Trimming shortened V by 6 bases and J by 7 bases, and 6 bases separated the two germline ends. The CDR3 sequence: CASSYSEKLFF. CDR3 coding DNA: TGTGCCAGCAGCTACAGTGAAAAACTGTTTTTT.

The chain joins TRBV3-1 (or the pseudogene TRBV3-2) to TRBJ2-6; TRBD1 agrees at 8 bases. The CDR3 covers 19 residues. Germline V gene lookup returns CDR1 LGHDT and CDR2 YNNKEL (reference sequence). V was pared by 0 bases and J by 0 bases, with 7 bases of the junction left unmatched. The CDR3 protein is CASSQEGTGVFSGANVLTF. In nucleotides, the CDR3 is TGTGCCAGCAGCCAAGAGGGGACAGGCGTCTTCTCTGGGGCCAACGTCCTGACTTTC.

This chain uses TRBV25-1 with TRBJ1-6; 11 bases are shared with TRBD1. The CDR3 is 16 residues long. The ends lost 6 bases at V and 8 bases at J; junction bases unmatched: 9. The germline gives CDR1 MGHDK, CDR2 SYGVNS. The CDR3 DNA sequence: TGTGCCAGCAGCTTACTTCCGGGACAGGGGGATTCACCCCTCCACTTT. The encoded protein is CASSLLPGQGDSPLHF.

The chain has TRBV5-5 and TRBJ2-3, with TRBD1 matching 7 bases. With V trimmed by 3 bases and J by 0 bases, 13 bases remained unmatched. The length of the CDR3 is 18 residues. Germline V gene lookup returns CDR1 SGHKS and CDR2 YYEKEE (reference sequence). In nucleotides, the CDR3 is TGTGCCAGCAGCTCCATACCCCCGACAGGGTTAAGCACAGATACGCAGTATTTT. Translating gives CASSSIPPTGLSTDTQYF.

The genes are TRBV25-1 and TRBJ1-6; perhaps TRBD1 as D (6 bases). The CDR3 has 15 amino acids. V was cut by 0 bases and J by 7 bases, with 10 bases left in between. Germline CDR1 MGHDK, CDR2 SYGVNS. The CDR3 DNA reads as TGTGCCAGCAGTGAATATCGGCAGGGGAATTCACCCCTCCACTTT. Translating gives CASSEYRQGNSPLHF.

The J gene is TRBJ1-1, the V gene TRBV7-9, with D tentatively TRBD1 (5 bases). Germline V gene data show CDR1 as SEHNR and CDR2 as FQNEAQ (reference sequence). The V end lost 6 bases, the J end lost 4 bases, and 12 bases lay between the germline ends. This CDR3 has 13 amino acids. This CDR3 is CASRLTRGTEAFF. The CDR3 nucleotides are TGTGCCAGCAGGCTCACTAGGGGCACTGAAGCTTTCTTT.

The chain couples TRBV6-4 to TRBJ2-1; no reliable D call. The CDR3 runs to 15 residues. V was clipped by 8 bases and J by 5 bases, with 19 bases between them. Germline V lookup: CDR1 MRHNA, CDR2 SNTAGT. The CDR3 sequence is CASSVLGNLNNEQFF. The CDR3 nucleotides read TGTGCCAGCTCCGTGCTAGGTAACCTCAACAATGAGCAGTTCTTC.

V gene TRBV6-2 or TRBV6-3 combines with J gene TRBJ2-1, with 8 bases that match TRBD2. The CDR3 extends over 18 amino acids. Trimming cost V 5 bases and J 1 base; bases outside gene matches: 13. Germline V gene data show CDR1 as MNHEY and CDR2 as SVGEGT. The CDR3 reads CASSPLGSIAGSYNEQFF. Written as DNA, the CDR3 is TGTGCCAGCAGTCCCCTTGGTTCGATAGCGGGATCCTACAATGAGCAGTTCTTC.